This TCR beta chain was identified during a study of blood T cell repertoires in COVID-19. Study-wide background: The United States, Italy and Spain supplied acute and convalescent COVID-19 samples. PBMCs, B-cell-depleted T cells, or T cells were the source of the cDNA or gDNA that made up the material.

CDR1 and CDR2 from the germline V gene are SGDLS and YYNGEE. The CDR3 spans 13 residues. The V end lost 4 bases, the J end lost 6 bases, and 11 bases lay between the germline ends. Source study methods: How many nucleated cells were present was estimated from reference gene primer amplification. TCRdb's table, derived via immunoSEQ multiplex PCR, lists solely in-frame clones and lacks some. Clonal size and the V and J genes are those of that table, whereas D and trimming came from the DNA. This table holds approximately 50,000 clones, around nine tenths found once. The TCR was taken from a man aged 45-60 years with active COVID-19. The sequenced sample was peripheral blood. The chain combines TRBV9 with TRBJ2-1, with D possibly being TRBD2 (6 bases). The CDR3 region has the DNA TGTGCCAGCAGCTCGGGACTTGCCAATGAGCAGTTCTTC. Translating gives CASSSGLANEQFF.